Presented here are 28 T cell receptor beta chains from one specimen sequenced in a study of shared clonotypes between healthy human individuals. The table came from immunoSEQ multiplex PCR; TCRdb's copy has only in-frame clones and leaves some out. The sample includes approximately 1,000,000 clones, approximately 75% of them seen just once. Material for sequencing was memory CD4+ T cells from PBMCs. Specified subset: CD45RA-negative fraction. The receptor set was obtained from a young man in good health. Some clones in this sample may be carry-over from other donors' samples.

The V and J genes are TRBV6-5 and TRBJ2-7; 8 bases line up with TRBD2. There are 15 residues in the CDR3. CDR1 and CDR2 from the germline V gene are MNHEY and SVGAGI. With 6 bases clipped from V and 5 bases from J, the junction kept 12 bases outside the gene matches. The CDR3 loop reads CASSERGNQPNEQYF. The CDR3 region has the DNA TGTGCCAGCAGCGAGCGGGGGAACCAACCCAACGAGCAGTACTTC.

This chain uses TRBV7-2 with TRBJ2-5; TRBD2 is a possible D gene (6 bases). CDR3 length: 15 residues. Trimming cost V 1 base and J 4 bases, with 13 bases left between them. CDR1 SGHTA and CDR2 FQGNSA come from the germline V gene. The CDR3 region is CASSLGLGEAETQYF. The CDR3 region has the DNA TGTGCCAGCAGCTTAGGTTTGGGGGAGGCAGAGACCCAGTACTTC. The full variable domain, its missing parts supplied by reference TRBV7-2 and TRBJ2-5, is GAGVSQSPSNKVTEKGKDVELRCDPISGHTALYWYRQSLGQGLEFLIYFQGNSAPDKSGLPSDRFSAERTGGSVSTLTIQRTQQEDSAVYLCASSLGLGEAETQYFGPGTRLLVL.

This clone was found a few times. The gene calls are TRBV7-9 and TRBJ1-2; tentative D call: TRBD1 (5 bases). CDR3 length equals 13 residues. Germline CDR1 is SEHNR and CDR2 is FQNEAQ (reference sequence). Trimming took off 6 bases at V and 1 base at J, with 9 bases between the two ends. The CDR3 is CASSFRDNYGYTF. CDR3 sequence (DNA): TGTGCCAGCAGTTTCAGGGATAACTATGGCTACACCTTC.

This clone was counted once. The V gene is TRBV30, the J gene TRBJ2-7; D gene unclear. The CDR3 sequence is 12 residues long. Germline loops: CDR1 GTSNPN, CDR2 SVGIG (reference sequence). V was clipped by 4 bases and J by 3 bases, with 10 bases between them. The CDR3 DNA reads TGTGCCTGGACCCCCTCCCTCTACGAGCAGTACTTC. It codes for CAWTPSLYEQYF.

V and J are TRBV9 and TRBJ2-1, with 10 bases matching TRBD2. This CDR3 is 15 amino acids long. After removal of 3 bases from V and 6 bases from J, the junction contained 6 bases not matched to a gene. The germline V gene has CDR1 SGDLS and CDR2 YYNGEE. The CDR3 sequence is CASSGGLASRNEQFF. CDR3 nucleotide sequence: TGTGCCAGCAGCGGGGGACTAGCGTCCCGCAATGAGCAGTTCTTC.

The chain links TRBV7-8 to TRBJ2-3; D remains ambiguous. Trimming removed 5 bases from V and 0 bases from J, with 9 bases in between. The CDR3 loop spans 14 amino acids. Germline V gene data show CDR1 as SGHVS and CDR2 as FQNEAQ. The CDR3: CASSATPSTDTQYF. As DNA, the CDR3 is TGTGCCAGCAGCGCCACCCCTAGCACAGATACGCAGTATTTT.

This clone showed up just a few times. The junction and the germline gene differ at one end; a read error may be behind it. The chain carries TRBV5-4 and TRBJ2-2; 9 bases match TRBD2. In germline, CDR1 is SGHNT, CDR2 YYREEE (reference sequence). This CDR3 comprises 17 residues. The CDR3 DNA sequence: TGTGCCAGCAGCAGCGGGACTAGCCAATTGAACGCCGGGGAGCTGTTTTTT. It encodes CASSSGTSQLNAGELFF.

This chain links TRBV7-9 with TRBJ2-1, with 7 bases lining up with TRBD2. The CDR3 loop spans 14 amino acids. The germline CDR1 and CDR2 sequences are SEHNR and FQNEAQ (reference sequence). The trim removed 1 base at V and 15 bases at J, leaving 12 bases unmatched. This CDR3 is CASSLEFRRGRLFF. The CDR3 DNA reads TGTGCCAGCAGCTTAGAGTTTCGGCGGGGGAGGCTGTTCTTC.

The genes are TRBV7-9 and TRBJ1-1, with a possible D match to TRBD1 (6 bases). Trimming shortened V by 5 bases and J by 5 bases, and 18 bases separated the two germline ends. The CDR3 contains 15 residues. CDR1 and CDR2 from the germline V gene are SEHNR and FQNEAQ (reference sequence). The CDR3 region is CASSLPQGGGTEAFF. Written as DNA, the CDR3 is TGTGCCAGCAGCCTTCCACAGGGAGGCGGGACTGAAGCTTTCTTT.

The chain carries TRBV7-9 and TRBJ1-2; D remains unclear. This CDR3 spans 13 amino acids. V was trimmed by 0 bases and J by 5 bases, leaving 7 bases between them. The germline V gene has CDR1 SEHNR and CDR2 FQNEAQ (reference sequence). The CDR3 region has the DNA TGTGCCAGCAGCTTAGCGTCGGGATATGGCTACACCTTC. This codes for CASSLASGYGYTF. The complete variable domain, with remaining parts taken from reference TRBV7-9 and TRBJ1-2, reads DTGVSQNPRHKITKRGQNVTFRCDPISEHNRLYWYRQTLGQGPEFLTYFQNEAQLEKSRLLSDRFSAERPKGSFSTLEIQRTEQGDSAMYLCASSLASGYGYTFGSGTRLTVV.

This sequence joins TRBV29-1 and TRBJ2-1; D is undetermined. The germline CDR1 and CDR2 sequences are SQVTM and ANQGSEA. The CDR3 runs 14 residues. V lost 1 base and J lost 0, with 7 bases in between. The CDR3 nucleotides are TGCAGCGTTGAAGTGGGCATCTCCTACAATGAGCAGTTCTTC. It is translated as CSVEVGISYNEQFF.

This chain connects TRBV5-8 to TRBJ1-1, with D uncertain. Trimming stripped 0 bases from V and 1 base from J, with 7 bases between. This CDR3 comprises 14 residues. Germline V gives CDR1 SGHTS, CDR2 YDEGEE. The CDR3: CASSLVRRNTEAFF. Here the CDR3 DNA reads TGTGCCAGCAGCTTGGTTCGCAGGAACACTGAAGCTTTCTTT.

Concerning this clone itself: A much larger clonotype is one base distant, so this may be a read error. This same CDR3 is encoded by further DNA sequences in the sample. V usage is TRBV19 and J usage is TRBJ2-7; 10 bases agree with TRBD1. J was trimmed by 6 bases and V by 5 bases; bases with no gene match: 7. Germline CDR1 is LNHDA and CDR2 is SQIVND (reference sequence). This CDR3 comprises 14 residues. CDR3 sequence (DNA): TGTGCCAGTAGTTCTCGGGACAGGGGTCCCGAGCAGTACTTC. It specifies CASSSRDRGPEQYF.

This clone was seen just once. The genes are TRBV10-3 and TRBJ1-1; a weak D match, TRBD1 (6 bases). Germline V lookup: CDR1 ENHRY, CDR2 SYGVKD. The ends were cut back, 7 bases at V and 2 bases at J, with 20 bases in the middle. This CDR3 region has 16 residues. The CDR3 is CAITKGQRTTNTEAFF. CDR3 sequence (DNA): TGTGCCATCACCAAAGGACAGCGGACTACTAACACTGAAGCTTTCTTT.

J is TRBJ2-7 and V is TRBV7-9, with TRBD2 identical over 12 bases. V shed 5 bases and J 3 bases; nucleotides not matched to a gene: 5. The CDR3 loop spans 15 amino acids. Germline V gives CDR1 SEHNR, CDR2 FQNEAQ (reference sequence). CDR3 region: CASSPKTSGGYEQYF. DNA for the CDR3: TGTGCCAGCAGCCCGAAGACTAGCGGGGGCTACGAGCAGTACTTC.

The rearrangement links TRBV9 to TRBJ2-3; 9 positions match TRBD1. CDR3 size: 15 residues. In germline, CDR1 is SGDLS, CDR2 YYNGEE. V was pared by 3 bases and J by 4 bases, with 6 bases of the junction left unmatched. DNA for the CDR3: TGTGCCAGCAGCGGGAGGACAGGGGCGGCAGATACGCAGTATTTT. It specifies CASSGRTGAADTQYF.

The chain joins TRBV11-2 to TRBJ2-2; 10 bases agree with TRBD2. Trimming cost V 0 bases and J 3 bases; bases outside gene matches: 7. The CDR3 consists of 18 residues. CDR1 and CDR2 (germline): SGHAT, FQNNGV. This chain's CDR3 is CASSLELAGKRDTGELFF. CDR3 nucleotides: TGTGCCAGCAGCTTAGAACTAGCGGGAAAGAGGGACACCGGGGAGCTGTTTTTT. Looking up the rest from reference TRBV11-2 and TRBJ2-2 gives the full variable domain: EAGVAQSPRYKIIEKRQSVAFWCNPISGHATLYWYQQILGQGPKLLIQFQNNGVVDDSQLPKDRFSAERLKGVDSTLKIQPAKLEDSAVYLCASSLELAGKRDTGELFFGEGSRLTVL.

This chain links TRBV5-1 with TRBJ2-2; 11 bases map to TRBD2. With V trimmed by 0 bases and J by 4 bases, 5 bases remained unmatched. This CDR3 contains 17 residues. Germline-derived CDR1 and CDR2 are SGHRS and YFSETQ. The CDR3 protein is CASSLALAGGSTGELFF. Here the CDR3 DNA reads TGCGCCAGCAGCTTGGCCCTAGCGGGAGGAAGCACCGGGGAGCTGTTTTTT.

The genes are TRBV5-4 and TRBJ2-5; 11 nucleotides align to TRBD1. From germline, CDR1 is SGHNT and CDR2 YYREEE (reference sequence). V was pared by 4 bases and J by 2 bases, with 4 bases of the junction left unmatched. This CDR3 contains 15 residues. CDR3 sequence reads: CASSERDRGQETQYF. DNA of the CDR3: TGTGCCAGCAGCGAAAGGGACAGGGGGCAAGAGACCCAGTACTTC.

The rearrangement joins TRBV4-3 to TRBJ1-2; D is unresolved. The V gene lost 0 bases and the J gene lost 0 bases, with 8 bases spanning the gap. The CDR3 is 15 amino acids. Germline CDR1 and CDR2: LGHNA and YSLEER. In DNA, the CDR3 is TGCGCCAGCAGCCAAGATGGAGGTGCTAACTATGGCTACACCTTC. It encodes CASSQDGGANYGYTF.

Only one count was recorded for this clone. V usage is TRBV18 and J usage is TRBJ2-2; D is possibly TRBD2 (5 bases). The CDR3 has 15 residues. Trimming pared 0 bases from V and 5 bases from J, leaving 10 bases between. The germline gives CDR1 KGHSH, CDR2 LQKENI. CDR3 sequence reads: CASSPPIGGTGELFF. The CDR3 DNA sequence: TGTGCCAGCTCACCACCAATTGGAGGAACCGGGGAGCTGTTTTTT.

This clone was counted a single time. V and J are TRBV7-3 and TRBJ2-1; 8 bases line up with TRBD2. This CDR3 has 16 residues. In germline, CDR1 is SGHTA, CDR2 FQGTGA. The V and J ends lost 4 bases and 7 bases, in that order; junction bases with no gene match: 12. As DNA, the CDR3 is TGTGCCAGCAGCTCACGAGCGGGAGTGGTCGGGAATGAGCAGTTCTTC. This encodes CASSSRAGVVGNEQFF.

The chain has TRBV13 and TRBJ2-7; D is perhaps TRBD1 (8 bases). CDR3 length: 14 residues. Germline CDR1 PRHDT, CDR2 FYEKMQ (reference sequence). Trimming took 5 bases from V and 6 from J, leaving 17 bases between them. CDR3 bases: TGTGCCAGCAGCCTCAGGGGGCGCGGGGGCGAGCAGTACTTC. It encodes CASSLRGRGGEQYF.

The chain joins TRBV28 to TRBJ1-2; no clear D. The CDR3 sequence is 14 residues long. CDR1 is MDHEN, CDR2 SYDVKM, per germline. Trimming took off 6 bases at V and 8 bases at J, with 19 bases between the two ends. The CDR3 sequence is CASSPATRGSGYTF. The CDR3 bases are TGTGCCAGCAGCCCCGCCACTCGCGGGTCGGGCTACACCTTC.

This clone was detected only a few times. This chain joins TRBV2 and TRBJ2-7; D perhaps matches TRBD2 (5 bases). V was pared by 4 bases and J by 6 bases, with 7 bases between. The CDR3 covers 11 residues. Germline-derived CDR1 and CDR2 are SNHLY and FYNNEI. The CDR3 DNA reads as TGTGCCAGCAGTGGGGGAGTCGAGCAGTACTTC. Encoded protein: CASSGGVEQYF.

The rearrangement links TRBV28 to TRBJ1-1; D unclear. Per germline, CDR1 MDHEN and CDR2 SYDVKM. V dropped 5 bases and J dropped 5 bases, with 18 bases sitting between them. The CDR3 has 15 amino acids. The CDR3 is CASSPSLGGGTEAFF. The CDR3 DNA follows: TGTGCCAGCAGTCCCTCGTTGGGCGGAGGGACTGAAGCTTTCTTT.

The V and J genes are TRBV28 and TRBJ2-2, with TRBD1 matching over 8 bases. The J segment lost 5 bases and the V segment lost 5 bases, leaving 10 bases of the junction unmatched. This CDR3 comprises 16 residues. Germline assignment: CDR1 MDHEN and CDR2 SYDVKM. DNA for the CDR3: TGTGCCAGCAGTCCCGGACAGGGAAGGGGTACCGGGGAGCTGTTTTTT. This sequence encodes CASSPGQGRGTGELFF.

This clone occurred once. This sequence joins TRBV7-2 and TRBJ2-3, with 11 bases aligning to TRBD2. Germline CDR1 SGHTA, CDR2 FQGNSA. With 5 bases clipped from V and 5 bases from J, the junction kept 6 bases outside the gene matches. The CDR3 is made up of 15 amino acids. The CDR3 DNA reads as TGTGCCAGCAGCCATATTAGCGGGAGGGTAGATACGCAGTATTTT. This codes for CASSHISGRVDTQYF.